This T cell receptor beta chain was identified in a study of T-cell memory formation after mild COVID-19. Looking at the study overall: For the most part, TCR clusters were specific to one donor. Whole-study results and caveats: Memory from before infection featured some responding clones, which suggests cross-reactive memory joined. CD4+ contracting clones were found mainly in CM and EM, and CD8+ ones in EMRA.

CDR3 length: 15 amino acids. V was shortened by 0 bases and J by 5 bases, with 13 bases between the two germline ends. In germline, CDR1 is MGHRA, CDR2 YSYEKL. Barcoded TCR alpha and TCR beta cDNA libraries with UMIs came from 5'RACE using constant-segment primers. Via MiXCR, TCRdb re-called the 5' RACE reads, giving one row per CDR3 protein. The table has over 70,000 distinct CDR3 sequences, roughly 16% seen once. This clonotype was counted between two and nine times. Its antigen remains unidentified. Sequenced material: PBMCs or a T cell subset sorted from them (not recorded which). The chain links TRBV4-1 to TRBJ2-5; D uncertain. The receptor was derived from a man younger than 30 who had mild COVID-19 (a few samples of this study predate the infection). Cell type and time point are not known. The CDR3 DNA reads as TGCGCCAGCAGCCAAGAGTCTGGGGAATGGGAGACCCAGTACTTC. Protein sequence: CASSQESGEWETQYF.